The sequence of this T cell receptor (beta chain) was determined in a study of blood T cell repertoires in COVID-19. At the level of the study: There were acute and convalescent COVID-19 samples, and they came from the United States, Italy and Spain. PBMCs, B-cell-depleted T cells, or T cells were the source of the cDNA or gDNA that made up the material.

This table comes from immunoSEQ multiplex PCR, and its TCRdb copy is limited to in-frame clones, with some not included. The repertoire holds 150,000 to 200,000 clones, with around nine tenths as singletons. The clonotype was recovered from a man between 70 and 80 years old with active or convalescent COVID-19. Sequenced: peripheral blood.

The CDR3: CASSLFGESGLAYNEQFF. CDR3 in DNA: TGTGCCAGCAGTTTATTCGGGGAGAGCGGGTTGGCCTACAATGAGCAGTTCTTC. The chain uses TRBV27 and TRBJ2-1; the D gene is possibly TRBD2 (6 bases). The CDR3 is 18 residues long. Trimming cost V 1 base and J 2 bases, with 18 bases left between them. The germline V gene has CDR1 MNHEY and CDR2 SMNVEV (reference sequence).